This T cell receptor beta chain came from a study of T cells after somatic rescue of genetic block. The germline V gene encodes CDR1 MDHEN and CDR2 SYDVKM. Trimming took off 3 bases at V and 2 bases at J, with 8 bases between the two ends. The CDR3 runs 15 residues. TCRdb keeps only in-frame clones here, not all; method: immunoSEQ multiplex PCR. Here the sample spans about 72,000 clones, just over 90% being singletons. The chain links TRBV28 to TRBJ2-6, with D hard to call. The sample consisted of peripheral blood mononuclear cells (PBMCs). The TCR comes from a man younger than 45. The CDR3 here is CASSFLTAGANVLTF. CDR3 in DNA: TGTGCCAGCAGTTTTTTGACGGCTGGGGCCAACGTCCTGACTTTC.